These 29 T cell receptor beta chains share one sample of origin, sequenced in a study of shared clonotypes between healthy human individuals. Sequencing used immunoSEQ multiplex PCR; TCRdb keeps in-frame clones, though not all of them. The sample includes about 110,000 clones, over 65% of them seen just once. The sample consisted of memory CD8+ T cells sorted from blood. Subset in this sample: CD45RO+ cells pooled with CCR7-negative TemRA cells. Receptor source: a woman in her thirties in good health.

This sequence joins TRBV29-1 and TRBJ2-2; D gene unclear. The CDR3 is made up of 13 amino acids. V gave up 6 bases and J gave up 6 bases, with 14 bases separating them. The V gene's germline CDR1 is SQVTM and CDR2 ANQGSEA. The CDR3 reads CSVAVAKSGELFF. The CDR3 DNA reads TGCAGCGTCGCCGTCGCGAAATCCGGGGAGCTGTTTTTT.

This clone was observed a single time. V usage is TRBV27 and J usage is TRBJ1-1; the D gene is possibly TRBD1 (5 bases). The CDR3 sequence is 15 residues long. Trimming stripped 4 bases from V and 1 base from J, with 13 bases between. In germline, CDR1 is MNHEY, CDR2 SMNVEV (reference sequence). The CDR3 bases are TGTGCCAGCAGTTCACCCAGGGAAGGGAACACTGAAGCTTTCTTT. Protein product: CASSSPREGNTEAFF.

Comment on this clone: Other DNA sequences of this sample code for an identical CDR3. The chain combines TRBV6-4 with TRBJ2-3; D remains ambiguous. V dropped 2 bases and J dropped 3 bases, with 9 bases sitting between them. The CDR3 is 14 amino acids. Germline V gene sequence: CDR1 MRHNA, CDR2 SNTAGT. The CDR3, as DNA: TGTGCCAGCAGTGACGGGCTAGGAACAGATACGCAGTATTTT. Residues: CASSDGLGTDTQYF.

There are a few counts of this clone. The chain employs TRBV29-1 and TRBJ2-1, with 9 bases that match TRBD2. CDR3 length equals 13 residues. Trimming removed 8 bases from V and 8 bases from J; junction bases left unmatched: 10. CDR1 and CDR2 from the germline V gene are SQVTM and ANQGSEA. The CDR3 DNA is TGCAGCCCCCTCGTAGCGGGAGTGGATGAGCAGTTCTTC. It yields the protein CSPLVAGVDEQFF.

This rearrangement joins TRBV7-9 to TRBJ2-6, with a possible D match to TRBD1 (6 bases). V was cut by 6 bases and J by 0 bases, with 21 bases left in between. CDR1 and CDR2 (germline): SEHNR, FQNEAQ (reference sequence). This CDR3 has 19 residues. CDR3: CASSSDRYIFSSGANVLTF. The CDR3 DNA sequence: TGTGCCAGCAGTTCGGACAGATACATATTTAGCTCTGGGGCCAACGTCCTGACTTTC. The full variable domain, completed using reference TRBV7-9 and TRBJ2-6, is DTGVSQNPRHKITKRGQNVTFRCDPISEHNRLYWYRQTLGQGPEFLTYFQNEAQLEKSRLLSDRFSAERPKGSFSTLEIQRTEQGDSAMYLCASSSDRYIFSSGANVLTFGAGSRLTVL.

The gene calls are TRBV2 and TRBJ1-5; 7 positions agree with TRBD1. V was clipped by 2 bases and J by 7 bases; unmatched bases: 11. CDR1 is SNHLY, CDR2 FYNNEI, per germline. The CDR3 contains 16 residues. CDR3 region: CASSELGVWDSQPQHF. The CDR3 nucleotides read TGTGCCAGCAGTGAATTGGGAGTCTGGGACAGCCAGCCCCAGCATTTT.

The chain employs TRBV14 and TRBJ2-4, with 8 positions matching TRBD2. Per the germline V gene, CDR1 is SGHDN and CDR2 is FVKESK. Trimming at V came to 2 bases and at J to 7 bases, leaving 1 base not matched to a gene. The CDR3 is 13 amino acids. For the CDR3, the DNA is TGTGCCAGCAGCCAAATAGCGGGGAACATTCAGTACTTC. Translation: CASSQIAGNIQYF.

The rearrangement joins TRBV19 to TRBJ2-3; D is ambiguous. Germline loops: CDR1 LNHDA, CDR2 SQIVND (reference sequence). Trimming took off 3 bases at V and 6 bases at J, with 10 bases between the two ends. The CDR3 is made up of 13 amino acids. In DNA, the CDR3 is TGTGCCAGTAGTATTTGGGTGTTTGATACGCAGTATTTT. This translates into CASSIWVFDTQYF. Drawing the rest from reference TRBV19 and TRBJ2-3, the complete variable domain is DGGITQSPKYLFRKEGQNVTLSCEQNLNHDAMYWYRQDPGQGLRLIYYSQIVNDFQKGDIAEGYSVSREKKESFPLTVTSAQKNPTAFYLCASSIWVFDTQYFGPGTRLTVL.

This chain links TRBV4-1 with TRBJ1-2; 9 nucleotides match TRBD1. The CDR3 contains 16 residues. The germline CDR1 and CDR2 sequences are MGHRA and YSYEKL. J lost 2 bases, V lost 4 bases, and 8 bases had no gene match. The CDR3 DNA reads TGCGCCAGCAGCCCCACCCGACAGGGGGGGAACTATGGCTACACCTTC. Its protein is CASSPTRQGGNYGYTF.

The chain employs TRBV10-2 and TRBJ2-7, with a tentative D call TRBD2 (5 bases). V was clipped by 2 bases and J by 5 bases, with 19 bases between them. The CDR3 runs 16 residues. The germline V gene encodes CDR1 WSHSY and CDR2 SAAADI. The CDR3 sequence is CASSELEGGRGNEQYF. In nucleotides, the CDR3 is TGCGCCAGCAGTGAGCTCGAAGGAGGTCGCGGCAACGAGCAGTACTTC.

V is TRBV7-9 and J is TRBJ2-1, with TRBD1 matching 10 bases. With 5 bases clipped from V and 4 bases from J, the junction kept 8 bases outside the gene matches. Germline V lookup: CDR1 SEHNR, CDR2 FQNEAQ (reference sequence). The CDR3 sequence is 16 residues long. CDR3 in DNA: TGTGCCAGCAGCCCAAAGTGGGACAGGGGTTACAATGAGCAGTTCTTC. It is translated as CASSPKWDRGYNEQFF.

This clone turned up a few times. This rearrangement joins TRBV25-1 to TRBJ2-3, with D unclear. The V and J ends lost 8 bases and 0 bases respectively, with 12 bases between them. Germline CDR1 reads MGHDK; CDR2 reads SYGVNS. CDR3 length equals 14 residues. The CDR3 here is CASHSASSTDTQYF. The CDR3 nucleotides are TGTGCCAGCCATTCCGCCTCGAGCACAGATACGCAGTATTTT.

The chain uses TRBV4-1 and TRBJ1-2, with D perhaps TRBD1 (5 bases). The CDR3 covers 14 residues. Germline CDR1 and CDR2: MGHRA and YSYEKL. V was pared by 5 bases and J by 0 bases, with 10 bases between. CDR3 sequence: CASSIGTANYGYTF. The CDR3 coding sequence is TGCGCCAGCAGCATCGGGACGGCTAACTATGGCTACACCTTC.

This chain connects TRBV11-1 to TRBJ2-7; TRBD1 matches at 7 bases. This CDR3 is 16 amino acids long. Germline loops: CDR1 SGHAT, CDR2 FQDESV (reference sequence). After removal of 4 bases from V and 6 bases from J, the junction contained 15 bases not matched to a gene. The CDR3 sequence is CASSSFSGTAFVEQYF. CDR3 nucleotides: TGTGCCAGCAGCTCCTTCTCCGGGACAGCATTTGTCGAGCAGTACTTC. Based on the CDR3 plus reference TRBV11-1 and TRBJ2-7, the full variable domain is EAEVAQSPRYKITEKSQAVAFWCDPISGHATLYWYRQILGQGPELLVQFQDESVVDDSQLPKDRFSAERLKGVDSTLKIQPAELGDSAMYLCASSSFSGTAFVEQYFGPGTRLTVT.

CDR3 in amino acids: CASSLAGTSRSTDTQYF. CDR3 nucleotide sequence: TGTGCCAGCAGCTTAGCCGGAACTTCTAGAAGCACAGATACGCAGTATTTT. The chain employs TRBV7-6 and TRBJ2-3; D is undetermined. Germline assignment: CDR1 SGHVS and CDR2 FNYEAQ. This CDR3 region has 17 residues. V lost 0 bases, J lost 0 bases, and 13 bases lay in between.

The chain joins TRBV28 to TRBJ2-6, with D perhaps TRBD1 (6 bases). V was shortened by 3 bases and J by 0 bases, with 24 bases between the two germline ends. From germline, CDR1 is MDHEN and CDR2 SYDVKM. The CDR3 extends over 21 amino acids. This CDR3 is CASSFWVRGSIDFSGANVLTF. The CDR3 DNA sequence: TGTGCCAGCAGTTTTTGGGTCAGGGGATCGATCGATTTCTCTGGGGCCAACGTCCTGACTTTC.

J is TRBJ2-7 and V is TRBV6-5; 11 bases fit TRBD2. There are 11 residues in the CDR3. CDR1 is MNHEY and CDR2 is SVGAGI in the germline V gene. The ends lost 9 bases at V and 6 bases at J; junction bases unmatched: 1. CDR3 loop: CASLAGGEQYF. The CDR3 bases are TGTGCCAGTCTAGCGGGAGGCGAGCAGTACTTC.

The V call is TRBV27, the J call TRBJ2-7; 10 nucleotides agree with TRBD2. With 4 bases clipped from V and 0 bases from J, the junction kept 6 bases outside the gene matches. Germline CDR1 is MNHEY and CDR2 is SMNVEV (reference sequence). The CDR3 length is 16 residues. CDR3 sequence: CASSSRTSGFSYEQYF. CDR3 DNA: TGTGCCAGCAGTTCCCGGACTAGCGGATTCTCCTACGAGCAGTACTTC.

Concerning this clone itself: The same CDR3 arises from other DNA sequences in this sample as well. This sequence joins TRBV7-9 and TRBJ2-7, with 7 bases fitting TRBD2. The CDR3 covers 15 residues. The germline V gene has CDR1 SEHNR and CDR2 FQNEAQ (reference sequence). J was trimmed by 0 bases and V by 5 bases; bases with no gene match: 7. The CDR3 coding sequence is TGTGCCAGCAGCCCTCCTAGCGGCAGCTCCTACGAGCAGTACTTC. Amino acids: CASSPPSGSSYEQYF.

V is TRBV5-1 and J is TRBJ2-2; 8 nucleotides align to TRBD1. Germline loops: CDR1 SGHRS, CDR2 YFSETQ. V was clipped by 1 base and J by 3 bases; unmatched bases: 5. The CDR3 is 16 amino acids. DNA for the CDR3: TGCGCCAGCAGCTTGCCGAACAGGGGGGACACCGGGGAGCTGTTTTTT. Protein product: CASSLPNRGDTGELFF.

The chain employs TRBV11-1 and TRBJ2-2; unclear D gene. This CDR3 comprises 16 residues. Germline CDR1 SGHAT, CDR2 FQDESV (reference sequence). Between the trimmed V and J ends, which lost 0 bases and 0 bases, there was a span of 8 bases. The CDR3 protein is CASSLALDANTGELFF. DNA for the CDR3: TGTGCCAGCAGCTTAGCTTTGGACGCGAACACCGGGGAGCTGTTTTTT.

The V and J genes are TRBV4-1 and TRBJ2-5, with 14 bases identical to TRBD2. Germline CDR1 reads MGHRA; CDR2 reads YSYEKL. J lost 2 bases, V lost 4 bases, and 0 bases had no gene match. The CDR3 is made up of 15 amino acids. CDR3 nucleotide sequence: TGCGCCAGCAGCCGACTAGCGGGAGGGCAAGAGACCCAGTACTTC. Protein sequence: CASSRLAGGQETQYF.

The V call is TRBV18, the J call TRBJ1-2, with TRBD1 matching 11 bases. Per germline, CDR1 KGHSH and CDR2 LQKENI. Losses at the gene ends were 4 bases for V and 5 bases for J; bases not matched to a gene: 9. The CDR3 consists of 16 residues. The CDR3 is CASSHPGQGDGYGYTF. The DNA of the CDR3 is TGTGCCAGCTCACATCCGGGACAGGGGGATGGATATGGCTACACCTTC.

This clone was seen a single time. The CDR3 loop reads CAWSPLNTEAFF. The CDR3 coding sequence is TGTGCCTGGAGTCCATTGAACACTGAAGCTTTCTTT. The chain employs TRBV30 and TRBJ1-1; D is unresolved. V dropped 2 bases and J dropped 0 bases, with 4 bases sitting between them. Germline V gene lookup returns CDR1 GTSNPN and CDR2 SVGIG (reference sequence). This CDR3 has 12 amino acids.

The V and J genes are TRBV27 and TRBJ2-1; 9 bases match TRBD2. V shed 5 bases and J 5 bases; nucleotides not matched to a gene: 10. The germline CDR1 and CDR2 sequences are MNHEY and SMNVEV (reference sequence). The CDR3 length is 16 residues. Written as DNA, the CDR3 is TGTGCCAGCAGTCCCCAGACTAGCGGCCTCAACAATGAGCAGTTCTTC. This encodes CASSPQTSGLNNEQFF.

The CDR3 protein is CASNLYSDRGHGYTF. For the CDR3, the DNA is TGTGCCAGCAACCTCTACTCGGACAGGGGGCACGGCTACACCTTC. V gene TRBV7-9 combines with J gene TRBJ1-2, with 11 bases identical to TRBD1. CDR1 and CDR2 from the germline V gene are SEHNR and FQNEAQ (reference sequence). Unmatched junction bases numbered 12, after V lost 7 bases and J lost 8 bases. CDR3 length: 15 amino acids.

The rearrangement links TRBV5-1 to TRBJ1-1; D is unresolved. The length of the CDR3 is 12 residues. Trimming took 0 bases from V and 8 from J, leaving 8 bases between them. CDR1 and CDR2 (germline): SGHRS, YFSETQ. CDR3: CASSLDGREAFF. The CDR3 bases are TGCGCCAGCAGCTTGGACGGACGCGAAGCTTTCTTT.

This clone was seen more than once but under ten times. The rearrangement joins TRBV30 to TRBJ1-3, with D unresolved. The CDR3 sequence is 12 residues long. Germline CDR1 GTSNPN, CDR2 SVGIG (reference sequence). The V gene lost 5 bases and the J gene lost 0 bases, with 5 bases spanning the gap. CDR3 region: CAWDNSGNTIYF. CDR3 in DNA: TGTGCCTGGGACAACTCTGGAAACACCATATATTTT.

The chain links TRBV28 to TRBJ2-7, with 12 bases matching TRBD2. This CDR3 comprises 15 residues. The V gene's germline CDR1 is MDHEN and CDR2 SYDVKM. The V and J ends lost 4 bases and 3 bases, in that order; junction bases with no gene match: 4. The CDR3 here is CASSCGLAGLYEQYF. Here the CDR3 DNA reads TGTGCCAGCAGTTGCGGACTAGCGGGACTCTACGAGCAGTACTTC. Full variable domain (rest looked up from reference TRBV28 and TRBJ2-7): DVKVTQSSRYLVKRTGEKVFLECVQDMDHENMFWYRQDPGLGLRLIYFSYDVKMKEKGDIPEGYSVSREKKERFSLILESASTNQTSMYLCASSCGLAGLYEQYFGPGTRLTVT.